These 29 T cell receptor beta chains share one sample of origin, sequenced in a study of OX40 agonist ivuxolimab in advanced cancers. TCRdb's copy holds only in-frame clones and misses some; the assay was immunoSEQ multiplex PCR. The table lists 70,000 or so clones, 70% to 90% of them singletons. Sequencing was performed on CD4+ or CD8+ T cells sorted from blood, taken in a trial of the OX40 agonist ivuxolimab. The receptors here all came from an adult with an advanced solid tumor such as melanoma, head and neck, liver or kidney cancer.

The chain combines TRBV6-5 with TRBJ2-7, with a tentative D call TRBD2 (6 bases). Germline V gene lookup returns CDR1 MNHEY and CDR2 SVGAGI. The length of the CDR3 is 15 residues. Trimming took off 6 bases at V and 5 bases at J, with 20 bases between the two ends. The CDR3 nucleotides are TGTGCCAGCAGCGATAACCCGGGAGCACTGGACGAGCAGTACTTC. Translating it yields CASSDNPGALDEQYF.

This clone was observed a few times. The chain uses TRBV9 and TRBJ1-1; D is unclear. Germline V gene data show CDR1 as SGDLS and CDR2 as YYNGEE. The CDR3 is 12 residues long. The germline V and J ends were trimmed by 0 bases and 11 bases, with 11 bases remaining between them. CDR3 sequence reads: CASSVVGLEAFF. The CDR3 DNA follows: TGTGCCAGCAGCGTAGTAGGGTTAGAGGCTTTCTTT. The full variable domain, its missing parts supplied by reference TRBV9 and TRBJ1-1, is DSGVTQTPKHLITATGQRVTLRCSPRSGDLSVYWYQQSLDQGLQFLIQYYNGEERAKGNILERFSAQQFPDLHSELNLSSLELGDSALYFCASSVVGLEAFFGQGTRLTVV.

This sequence joins TRBV28 and TRBJ2-7, with D maybe TRBD1 (5 bases). Germline V gene data show CDR1 as MDHEN and CDR2 as SYDVKM. This CDR3 comprises 15 residues. V lost 3 bases and J 1 base, leaving 13 bases between the germline ends. The CDR3 reads CASSLLTPGSYEQYF. As DNA, the CDR3 is TGTGCCAGCAGTTTGTTGACGCCAGGGTCCTACGAGCAGTACTTC.

The chain links TRBV7-9 to TRBJ1-1; D is uncertain. This CDR3 spans 15 amino acids. The germline V and J ends were trimmed by 2 bases and 2 bases, with 12 bases remaining between them. Germline V gene sequence: CDR1 SEHNR, CDR2 FQNEAQ (reference sequence). The CDR3, as DNA: TGTGCCAGCAGCTTACTATCGGGAGACAACACTGAAGCTTTCTTT. Translating gives CASSLLSGDNTEAFF. Complete variable domain (other parts from reference TRBV7-9 and TRBJ1-1): DTGVSQNPRHKITKRGQNVTFRCDPISEHNRLYWYRQTLGQGPEFLTYFQNEAQLEKSRLLSDRFSAERPKGSFSTLEIQRTEQGDSAMYLCASSLLSGDNTEAFFGQGTRLTVV.

The chain joins TRBV19 to TRBJ1-2; maybe TRBD1 (6 bases). The CDR3 is 13 amino acids. Per the germline V gene, CDR1 is LNHDA and CDR2 is SQIVND (reference sequence). V lost 2 bases and J lost 7, with 11 bases in between. The CDR3 is CASSIPGAFGYTF. The CDR3 region has the DNA TGTGCCAGTAGTATACCAGGGGCTTTTGGCTACACCTTC.

The gene calls are TRBV12-5 and TRBJ2-3; D is ambiguous. The CDR3 extends over 12 amino acids. With 7 bases removed from V and 3 bases from J, the gap between germline ends came to 8 bases. Germline assignment: CDR1 LGHNT and CDR2 FRNRAP. The CDR3 sequence is CASAASTDTQYF. CDR3 nucleotides: TGTGCTAGTGCCGCATCTACAGATACGCAGTATTTT.

This chain joins TRBV7-9 and TRBJ2-4; 7 bases align to TRBD1. CDR3 length equals 16 residues. J lost 4 bases, V lost 4 bases, and 10 bases had no gene match. Germline loops: CDR1 SEHNR, CDR2 FQNEAQ (reference sequence). CDR3 DNA: TGTGCCAGCAGCTACGGTCGACAGGGCCTAAAAAACATTCAGTACTTC. It specifies CASSYGRQGLKNIQYF.

The table lists this clone with a count of one. The chain uses TRBV9 and TRBJ2-1, with 7 nucleotides matching TRBD2. CDR3 length: 17 residues. The junction had 9 bases not matched to a gene; V was cut back by 0 bases and J by 3 bases. Germline CDR1 and CDR2: SGDLS and YYNGEE. Here the CDR3 DNA reads TGTGCCAGCAGCGTAGCTAAGGGACTAACCCTCTACAATGAGCAGTTCTTC. Its translation: CASSVAKGLTLYNEQFF.

CDR3 DNA sequence: TGTGCCAGCGAGGGGGGGTTTAATGAAAAACTGTTTTTT. It codes for CASEGGFNEKLFF. The chain joins TRBV2 to TRBJ1-4; tentatively, D is TRBD1 (6 bases). The CDR3 has 13 residues. Germline assignment: CDR1 SNHLY and CDR2 FYNNEI. V lost 8 bases, J lost 4 bases, and 11 bases lay in between.

This rearrangement joins TRBV19 to TRBJ1-1; D not certain. This CDR3 has 14 amino acids. CDR1 is LNHDA, CDR2 SQIVND, per germline (reference sequence). V lost 7 bases to trimming and J lost 1 base, with 13 bases between them. CDR3 DNA sequence: TGTGCCAGTAATGCAGGAGCCCGGAACACTGAAGCTTTCTTT. This codes for CASNAGARNTEAFF.

This chain joins TRBV5-1 and TRBJ1-1; the D gene is possibly TRBD1 (6 bases). The CDR3 spans 14 residues. CDR1 is SGHRS, CDR2 YFSETQ, per germline. Trimming took off 3 bases at V and 5 bases at J, with 14 bases between the two ends. In nucleotides, the CDR3 is TGCGCCAGCAGCTGGGGGGGGCCGGGAACTGAAGCTTTCTTT. It yields the protein CASSWGGPGTEAFF.

This clone has only one observation. The chain uses TRBV7-2 and TRBJ2-3; D might be TRBD2 (6 bases). V was clipped by 5 bases and J by 1 base, with 19 bases between them. This CDR3 region has 17 residues. CDR1 and CDR2 from the germline V gene are SGHTA and FQGNSA. CDR3 DNA sequence: TGTGCCAGCAGCCTAATGGGCGGGACCGCTCGCACAGATACGCAGTATTTT. Its protein product is CASSLMGGTARTDTQYF. Complete variable domain (other parts from reference TRBV7-2 and TRBJ2-3): GAGVSQSPSNKVTEKGKDVELRCDPISGHTALYWYRQSLGQGLEFLIYFQGNSAPDKSGLPSDRFSAERTGGSVSTLTIQRTQQEDSAVYLCASSLMGGTARTDTQYFGPGTRLTVL.

V is TRBV2 and J is TRBJ1-6; no reliable D call. Germline CDR1 and CDR2: SNHLY and FYNNEI. The CDR3 has 16 residues. The germline V and J ends were trimmed by 0 bases and 7 bases, with 13 bases remaining between them. The CDR3 nucleotides are TGTGCCAGCAGTGAAGCGCTTAGGACCCCAAATTCACCCCTCCACTTT. As protein: CASSEALRTPNSPLHF.

This sequence joins TRBV6-1 and TRBJ1-5; possibly TRBD1 for D (5 bases). V was clipped by 7 bases and J by 6 bases, with 13 bases between them. This CDR3 region has 13 residues. The V gene's germline CDR1 is MNHNS and CDR2 SASEGT. This CDR3 reads CASKRGRGQPQHF. CDR3 sequence (DNA): TGTGCCAGCAAGAGGGGCCGGGGTCAGCCCCAGCATTTT.

Only a few counts were recorded for this clone. This chain connects TRBV4-1 to TRBJ1-5; 10 nucleotides match TRBD1. The CDR3 has 14 amino acids. Germline-derived CDR1 and CDR2 are MGHRA and YSYEKL. J gave up 4 bases and V 5 bases, and 2 bases lay outside the gene matches. CDR3 bases: TGCGCCAGCAGCAGACAGGGGGCAAATCAGCCCCAGCATTTT. Protein: CASSRQGANQPQHF.

The chain joins TRBV6-5 to TRBJ1-2; 7 bases match TRBD1. The CDR3 runs 14 residues. J lost 5 bases, V lost 7 bases, and 10 bases had no gene match. CDR1 and CDR2 (germline): MNHEY, SVGAGI. CDR3 DNA: TGTGCCAGCACTGGACGGGACAGTCCTTATGGCTACACCTTC. Translation gives CASTGRDSPYGYTF.

This sequence joins TRBV5-4 and TRBJ2-5; D tentatively fits TRBD1 or TRBD2 (5 bases each). The CDR3 is 14 amino acids. Trimming took off 9 bases at V and 5 bases at J, with 20 bases between the two ends. From germline, CDR1 is SGHNT and CDR2 YYREEE (reference sequence). The CDR3 loop is CATHGEGLGETQYF. Written as DNA, the CDR3 is TGTGCCACCCACGGAGAGGGGTTGGGGGAGACCCAGTACTTC.

V gene TRBV5-1 combines with J gene TRBJ1-4, with 10 bases matching TRBD1. Germline V gene data show CDR1 as SGHRS and CDR2 as YFSETQ. V trimming: 4 bases; J trimming: 5 bases; junction bases outside the gene matches: 5. This CDR3 comprises 15 residues. DNA of the CDR3: TGCGCCAGCAGCCAAGACAGGGGGCGAAATGAAAAACTGTTTTTT. Protein: CASSQDRGRNEKLFF.

The V call is TRBV19, the J call TRBJ2-3, with D possibly TRBD1 on 6 matching bases. The CDR3 length is 17 residues. V was shortened by 1 base and J by 1 base, with 15 bases between the two germline ends. Germline assignment: CDR1 LNHDA and CDR2 SQIVND (reference sequence). CDR3 nucleotide sequence: TGTGCCAGTAGTATAGGGGGGACAATGCTCGGCACAGATACGCAGTATTTT. Protein sequence: CASSIGGTMLGTDTQYF.

The rearrangement links TRBV7-7 to TRBJ2-3; 12 bases map to TRBD1. The CDR3 loop spans 14 amino acids. Germline CDR1 and CDR2: SSHAT and FNYEAQ (reference sequence). Germline trimming cut 4 bases from V and 6 bases from J; bases unmatched to any gene: 2. CDR3 sequence (DNA): TGTGCCAGCAGCTCGGGACAGGGGGCTGATACGCAGTATTTT. This sequence encodes CASSSGQGADTQYF.

This chain connects TRBV10-2 to TRBJ2-1; tentatively, D is TRBD2 (7 bases). Germline V gives CDR1 WSHSY, CDR2 SAAADI. The CDR3 covers 14 residues. Trimming pared 6 bases from V and 6 bases from J, leaving 15 bases between. The CDR3 region has the DNA TGCGCCAGCAGGGGGGGGGACACCCTCAATGAGCAGTTCTTC. Protein product: CASRGGDTLNEQFF.

A single count supports this clone. This rearrangement joins TRBV5-1 to TRBJ2-5; TRBD2 aligns across 9 bases. With V trimmed by 0 bases and J by 0 bases, 6 bases remained unmatched. Germline CDR1 SGHRS, CDR2 YFSETQ. The CDR3 extends over 17 amino acids. The CDR3, as DNA: TGCGCCAGCAGCTTGGGCGTAGCGGGGGATTACCAAGAGACCCAGTACTTC. It is translated as CASSLGVAGDYQETQYF.

This clone turned up a few times. The chain uses TRBV15 and TRBJ2-7; D remains ambiguous. CDR1 is LNHNV and CDR2 is YYDKDF in the germline V gene (reference sequence). The CDR3 length is 14 residues. V lost 6 bases and J 2 bases, leaving 14 bases between the germline ends. The CDR3 loop reads CATRRNSKTYEQYF. The CDR3 nucleotides are TGTGCCACCAGAAGGAACTCCAAAACCTACGAGCAGTACTTC.

This rearrangement joins TRBV6-4 to TRBJ2-3, with 8 bases lining up with TRBD1. J lost 1 base, V lost 6 bases, and 3 bases had no gene match. The CDR3 consists of 14 residues. From germline, CDR1 is MRHNA and CDR2 SNTAGT. The CDR3, as DNA: TGTGCCAGCAGGACAGGGGCGGGCACAGATACGCAGTATTTT. Protein sequence: CASRTGAGTDTQYF.

The V gene is TRBV19, the J gene TRBJ2-7; 9 nucleotides match TRBD1. The CDR3 is 15 residues long. Germline CDR1 LNHDA, CDR2 SQIVND (reference sequence). V was clipped by 6 bases and J by 1 base; unmatched bases: 7. The CDR3 DNA is TGTGCCAGTAGCAGCTCCGGGACAGGGTCCTACGAGCAGTACTTC. The encoded protein is CASSSSGTGSYEQYF.

This CDR3 reads CATGRSYTEAFF. CDR3 in DNA: TGTGCCACCGGGCGCTCCTACACTGAAGCTTTCTTT. The rearrangement uses TRBV6-5 and TRBJ1-1; unclear D gene. Germline V gives CDR1 MNHEY, CDR2 SVGAGI. The germline V and J ends were trimmed by 10 bases and 3 bases, with 12 bases remaining between them. This CDR3 region has 12 residues.

This chain uses TRBV25-1 with TRBJ2-5; D might be TRBD2 (7 bases). The CDR3 contains 14 residues. V was trimmed by 6 bases and J by 7 bases, leaving 18 bases between them. CDR1 and CDR2 from the germline V gene are MGHDK and SYGVNS. The CDR3 coding sequence is TGTGCCAGCAGCCTAAGGGGGGGGCGACCGACCCAGTACTTC. Translated: CASSLRGGRPTQYF.

Comment on this clone: Additional DNA sequences in this sample encode the identical CDR3. This chain connects TRBV11-3 to TRBJ2-1, with 14 bases identical to TRBD2. The CDR3 sequence is 16 residues long. Trimming at V came to 1 base and at J to 4 bases, leaving 0 bases not matched to a gene. Looked up from germline, CDR1 is SGHNT and CDR2 is YENEEA. CDR3 DNA: TGTGCCAGCAGCTTAGGACTAGCGGGGGGGTACAATGAGCAGTTCTTC. It specifies CASSLGLAGGYNEQFF.

J is TRBJ1-2 and V is TRBV7-2, with 12 bases identical to TRBD1. The junction had 5 bases not matched to a gene; V was cut back by 5 bases and J by 4 bases. The V gene's germline CDR1 is SGHTA and CDR2 FQGNSA. CDR3 length: 15 residues. CDR3 loop: CASSRDRGRSYGYTF. The CDR3 DNA is TGTGCCAGCAGCCGGGACAGGGGGCGTAGCTATGGCTACACCTTC.